Below are 9 T cell receptor beta chains sequenced from a single sample in a study of Graves' ophthalmopathy and Graves' hyperthyroidism. Amplification targeted the TCR beta CDR3 regions, with RNA transcripts as the source material. HTBI primers were used in a first-round RT-PCR, which preceded a second-round multiplex PCR. TCRdb re-derived calls from the multiplex PCR reads in MiXCR, one entry per CDR3 protein. The repertoire includes under 350,000 distinct CDR3 sequences, under 20% of them detected once, and around 12% sits in the top ten. Material: peripheral blood. The receptors originated from an adult man with Graves' ophthalmopathy.

This clonotype appeared many times. The chain recombines TRBV28 with TRBJ1-5, with D possibly matching TRBD1 (5 bases). This CDR3 region has 12 residues. V lost 5 bases, J lost 8 bases, and 10 bases lay in between. Germline assignment: CDR1 MDHEN and CDR2 SYDVKM. DNA of the CDR3: TGTGCCAGCAGTGAGGGGAGGGAGCCCCAGCATTTT. This gives the protein CASSEGREPQHF.

This clonotype was observed many times. This chain connects TRBV4-1 to TRBJ2-7; TRBD1 agrees at 7 bases. CDR1 is MGHRA, CDR2 YSYEKL, per germline. The CDR3 totals 14 residues. J lost 2 bases, V lost 2 bases, and 3 bases had no gene match. The CDR3 DNA sequence: TGCGCCAGCAGCCAACAGACAGGGCCCTACGAGCAGTACTTC. Translating gives CASSQQTGPYEQYF.

Ten or more counts support this clonotype. The chain combines TRBV2 with TRBJ2-5; possibly TRBD1 for D (6 bases). Deletions cut 7 bases from V and 2 bases from J, with 17 bases between. The CDR3 consists of 15 residues. The germline gives CDR1 SNHLY, CDR2 FYNNEI. CDR3 in DNA: TGTGCCAGCACGGTGCTCGGACAGCGACAAGAGACCCAGTACTTC. Translated: CASTVLGQRQETQYF.

This clonotype has at least ten counts. This chain's CDR3 is CASSSSPTNEKLFF. CDR3 in DNA: TGTGCCAGCAGTTCTTCCCCAACTAATGAAAAACTGTTTTTT. The J gene is TRBJ1-4, the V gene TRBV28; D gene ambiguous. Trimming took off 4 bases at V and 0 bases at J, with 6 bases between the two ends. CDR3 size: 14 residues. Germline assignment: CDR1 MDHEN and CDR2 SYDVKM.

This clonotype was picked up many times. The genes are TRBV5-1 and TRBJ2-5, with D uncertain. With 0 bases removed from V and 5 bases from J, the gap between germline ends came to 11 bases. CDR1 is SGHRS and CDR2 is YFSETQ in the germline V gene. The CDR3 extends over 14 amino acids. The DNA for the CDR3 is TGCGCCAGCAGCTTGGACCGCCCTGGGGAGACCCAGTACTTC. Residues: CASSLDRPGETQYF. The complete variable domain, with remaining parts taken from reference TRBV5-1 and TRBJ2-5, reads KAGVTQTPRYLIKTRGQQVTLSCSPISGHRSVSWYQQTPGQGLQFLFEYFSETQRNKGNFPGRFSGRQFSNSRSEMNVSTLELGDSALYLCASSLDRPGETQYFGPGTRLLVL.

This clonotype was seen many times. This CDR3 is CASSTTEDQPQHF. The CDR3 coding sequence is TGCGCCAGCAGCACGACAGAGGATCAGCCCCAGCATTTT. This chain connects TRBV5-1 to TRBJ1-5; weak D call: TRBD1 (5 bases). Germline V gene sequence: CDR1 SGHRS, CDR2 YFSETQ. The CDR3 length is 13 residues. Trimming took 4 bases from V and 5 from J, leaving 10 bases between them. The variable domain in full, completed from reference TRBV5-1 and TRBJ1-5, reads KAGVTQTPRYLIKTRGQQVTLSCSPISGHRSVSWYQQTPGQGLQFLFEYFSETQRNKGNFPGRFSGRQFSNSRSEMNVSTLELGDSALYLCASSTTEDQPQHFGDGTRLSIL.

This clonotype was seen at least ten times. The chain combines TRBV5-1 with TRBJ2-2; D is undetermined. Germline V gene lookup returns CDR1 SGHRS and CDR2 YFSETQ. V was cut by 2 bases and J by 6 bases, with 11 bases left in between. The CDR3 consists of 14 residues. DNA of the CDR3: TGCGCCAGCAGCTTCGCGGAGCAATCCGGGGAGCTGTTTTTT. Its protein is CASSFAEQSGELFF.

This clonotype occurred many times. This chain connects TRBV13 to TRBJ1-6; 7 positions match TRBD1. Trimming cost V 4 bases and J 9 bases; bases outside gene matches: 12. Germline V gives CDR1 PRHDT, CDR2 FYEKMQ (reference sequence). CDR3 length: 16 residues. This CDR3 reads CASSSSSTGRISPLHF. CDR3 coding DNA: TGTGCCAGCAGCTCCTCCTCGACAGGGCGCATTTCACCCCTCCACTTT. Combining the CDR3 with reference TRBV13 and TRBJ1-6 gives the whole variable domain AAGVIQSPRHLIKEKRETATLKCYPIPRHDTVYWYQQGPGQDPQFLISFYEKMQSDKGSIPDRFSAQQFSDYHSELNMSSLELGDSALYFCASSSSSTGRISPLHFGNGTRLTVT.

The table lists this clonotype with many counts. The chain combines TRBV11-2 with TRBJ2-7; TRBD2 matches at 11 bases. Trimming cost V 5 bases and J 3 bases; bases outside gene matches: 6. CDR1 SGHAT and CDR2 FQNNGV come from the germline V gene. The CDR3 covers 15 residues. DNA of the CDR3: TGTGCCAGCAGCCTATCCGGGACTAGCGGCTACGAGCAGTACTTC. Translated, it gives CASSLSGTSGYEQYF. The full variable domain, completed using reference TRBV11-2 and TRBJ2-7, is EAGVAQSPRYKIIEKRQSVAFWCNPISGHATLYWYQQILGQGPKLLIQFQNNGVVDDSQLPKDRFSAERLKGVDSTLKIQPAKLEDSAVYLCASSLSGTSGYEQYFGPGTRLTVT.